Here is one T cell receptor beta chain with its context. This sample stems from a study of blood T cell repertoires in COVID-19. Looking at the study overall: Spain, Italy and the United States supplied samples that represented acute and convalescent COVID-19.

Per the study methods: Estimated nucleated cell counts came from reference gene primer amplification. Repertoires were generated with immunoSEQ multiplex PCR, while TCRdb's copy carries only in-frame clones and drops some. The DNA gave D and trimming, while V, J and clone size come from that table. The data contain over 85,000 clones, about 90% of them singletons. The sequenced sample was peripheral blood. This clonotype originated in a human donor with COVID-19, enrolled during active disease. The donor label of this sample is uncertain.

The CDR3 spells CASSRGSGGISGNTIYF. The DNA for the CDR3 is TGTGCCAGCTCACGTGGGTCAGGGGGTATCTCTGGAAACACCATATATTTT. The chain uses TRBV18 and TRBJ1-3; 7 bases align to TRBD1. CDR3 length equals 17 residues. With 4 bases clipped from V and 0 bases from J, the junction kept 9 bases outside the gene matches. In germline, CDR1 is KGHSH, CDR2 LQKENI.